The TCR beta chain under discussion was sequenced for a study of blood T cells in healthy people across ages. A second about 7 to 12 cycle PCR used barcoded and J-beta primers. MiXCR, applied by TCRdb to the 5' RACE reads, yields one record per CDR3 protein. The sample contains 700,000 or so distinct CDR3 sequences, around 41% of which appear only once. The TCR was taken from a man older than 75 in good health. The sequenced material came from blood.

This CDR3 reads CSARADLNTEAFF. DNA for the CDR3: TGCAGTGCTCGAGCGGATCTCAACACTGAAGCTTTCTTT. V usage is TRBV20-1 and J usage is TRBJ1-1; the D is unclear. Per germline, CDR1 DFQATT and CDR2 SNEGSKA (reference sequence). This CDR3 spans 13 amino acids. Trimming took off 5 bases at V and 2 bases at J, with 12 bases between the two ends.